This TCR beta chain originates from a study of metastatic and nonmetastatic thyroid tumors. General observations from the study: Across blood and tumor, TCR beta diversity in malignant thyroid tumors was reportedly significantly higher than in benign nodules.

TCRdb re-called the PCR reads via MiXCR. This table holds 15,000 to 17,000 clones, over 3.5% found once. No patient received treatment before thyroid surgery. This clone was recorded a few times. Its antigen remains unidentified. V lost 2 bases to trimming and J lost 4 bases, with 7 bases between them. This CDR3 comprises 13 residues. CDR1 is KGHDR and CDR2 is SFDVKD in the germline V gene. The sequence came from a female donor with papillary thyroid cancer or a benign thyroid nodule (not recorded which). Some clones in this sample may be carry-over from other donors' samples. The specimen was tumor tissue. The chain has TRBV24-1 and TRBJ1-2; D is ambiguous. As DNA, the CDR3 is TGTGCCACCAGTGATTCGGCAGCCTATGGCTACACCTTC. Translation: CATSDSAAYGYTF.